This T cell receptor (beta chain) stems from a study of metastatic and nonmetastatic thyroid tumors. Whole-study context: Repertoire data that came from the blood and tumor or nodule tissue of malignant and benign thyroid patients were compared. Study conclusions and caveats: For both blood and tumor, malignant thyroid tumors reportedly showed significantly higher TCR beta diversity than benign nodules did.

Thyroid surgery was performed in patients who had received no treatment beforehand. In its sample, this clone is medium-sized (0.01 to 0.1%). Its antigen is undetermined. Per germline, CDR1 SGDLS and CDR2 YYNGEE. The V segment lost 4 bases and the J segment 1 base; nucleotides outside the gene matches: 3. This CDR3 region has 14 residues. Study processing details: Building a distant-metastasis classifier for papillary thyroid cancer drew on CDR3 differences across clinicopathological groups. Using MiXCR, TCRdb reanalyzed the PCR reads. TCRdb, not the authors, supplied the V and J calls. The sample yields 15,000 to 20,000 clones, roughly a third seen once.

The sequenced sample was tumor tissue. This receptor was identified in a female donor with papillary thyroid cancer or a benign thyroid nodule (not recorded which). Some clones in this sample may be carry-over from other donors' samples. This chain links TRBV9 with TRBJ2-5; 8 bases match TRBD2. Here the CDR3 DNA reads TGTGCCAGCAGCTCCGGACTAGCCCAAGAGACCCAGTACTTC. Amino acids: CASSSGLAQETQYF.